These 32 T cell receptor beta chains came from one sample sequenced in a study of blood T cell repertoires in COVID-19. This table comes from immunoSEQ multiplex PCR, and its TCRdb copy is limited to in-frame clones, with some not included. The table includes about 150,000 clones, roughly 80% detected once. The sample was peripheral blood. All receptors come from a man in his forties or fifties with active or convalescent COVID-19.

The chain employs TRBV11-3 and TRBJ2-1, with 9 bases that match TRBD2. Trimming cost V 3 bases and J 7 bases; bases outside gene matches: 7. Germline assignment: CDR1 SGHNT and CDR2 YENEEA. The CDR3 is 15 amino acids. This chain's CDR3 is CASSLSSGSYNEQFF. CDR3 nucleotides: TGTGCCAGCAGCTTGAGTAGCGGGAGTTATAATGAGCAGTTCTTC.

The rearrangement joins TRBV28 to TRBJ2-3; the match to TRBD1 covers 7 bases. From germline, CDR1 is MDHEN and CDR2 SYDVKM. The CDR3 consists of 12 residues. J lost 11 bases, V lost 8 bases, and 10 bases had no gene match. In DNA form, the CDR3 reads TGTGCCAGCGGAGAGGGGGCCAGGGAGCAGTATTTT. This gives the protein CASGEGAREQYF.

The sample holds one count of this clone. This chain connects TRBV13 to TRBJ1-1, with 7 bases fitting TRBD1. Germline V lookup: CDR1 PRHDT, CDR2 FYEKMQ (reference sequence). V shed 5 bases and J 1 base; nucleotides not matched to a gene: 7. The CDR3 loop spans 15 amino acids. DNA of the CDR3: TGTGCCAGCAGCCCCTACAGGGGCGAGAACACTGAAGCTTTCTTT. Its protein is CASSPYRGENTEAFF.

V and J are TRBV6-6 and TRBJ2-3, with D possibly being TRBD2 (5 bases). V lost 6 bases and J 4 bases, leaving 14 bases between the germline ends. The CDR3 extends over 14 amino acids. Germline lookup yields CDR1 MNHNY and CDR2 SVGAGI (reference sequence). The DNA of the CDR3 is TGTGCCAGCAGCCGGAAGGAGGAGGCAGATACGCAGTATTTT. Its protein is CASSRKEEADTQYF.

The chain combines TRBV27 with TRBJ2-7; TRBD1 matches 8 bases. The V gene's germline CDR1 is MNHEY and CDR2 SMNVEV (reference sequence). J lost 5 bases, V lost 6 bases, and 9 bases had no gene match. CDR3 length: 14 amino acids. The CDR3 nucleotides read TGTGCCAGCAGCCGAACAGGGGGTTCGCACGAGCAGTACTTC. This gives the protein CASSRTGGSHEQYF.

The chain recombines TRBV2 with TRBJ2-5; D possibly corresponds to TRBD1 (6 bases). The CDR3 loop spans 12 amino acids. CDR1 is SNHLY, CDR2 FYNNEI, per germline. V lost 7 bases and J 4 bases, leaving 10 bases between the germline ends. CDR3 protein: CASNRDGETQYF. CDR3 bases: TGTGCCAGCAACAGGGATGGAGAGACCCAGTACTTC. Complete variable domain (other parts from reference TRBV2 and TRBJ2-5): EPEVTQTPSHQVTQMGQEVILRCVPISNHLYFYWYRQILGQKVEFLVSFYNNEISEKSEIFDDQFSVERPDGSNFTLKIRSTKLEDSAMYFCASNRDGETQYFGPGTRLLVL.

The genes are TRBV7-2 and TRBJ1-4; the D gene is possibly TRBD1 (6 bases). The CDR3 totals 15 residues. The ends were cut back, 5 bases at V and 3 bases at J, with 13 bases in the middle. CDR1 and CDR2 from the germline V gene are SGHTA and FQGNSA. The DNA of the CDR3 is TGTGCCAGCAGCCCCGGGGGGCGGGCTAATGAAAAACTGTTTTTT. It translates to CASSPGGRANEKLFF.

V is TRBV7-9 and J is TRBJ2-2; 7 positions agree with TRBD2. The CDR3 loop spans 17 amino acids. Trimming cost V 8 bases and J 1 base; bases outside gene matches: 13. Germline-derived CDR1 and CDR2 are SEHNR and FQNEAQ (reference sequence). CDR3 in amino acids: CASRAPLAARNTGELFF. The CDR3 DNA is TGTGCCAGCCGAGCCCCTCTAGCGGCGAGGAACACCGGGGAGCTGTTTTTT. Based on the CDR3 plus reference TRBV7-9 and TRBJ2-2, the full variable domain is DTGVSQNPRHKITKRGQNVTFRCDPISEHNRLYWYRQTLGQGPEFLTYFQNEAQLEKSRLLSDRFSAERPKGSFSTLEIQRTEQGDSAMYLCASRAPLAARNTGELFFGEGSRLTVL.

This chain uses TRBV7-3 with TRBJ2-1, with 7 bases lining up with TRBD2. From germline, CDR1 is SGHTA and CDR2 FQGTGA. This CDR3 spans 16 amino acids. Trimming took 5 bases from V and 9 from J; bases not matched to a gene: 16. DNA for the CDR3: TGTGCCAGCAGCCCCCAAGGACTAGATCCCATCGGTGAGCAGTTCTTC. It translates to CASSPQGLDPIGEQFF.

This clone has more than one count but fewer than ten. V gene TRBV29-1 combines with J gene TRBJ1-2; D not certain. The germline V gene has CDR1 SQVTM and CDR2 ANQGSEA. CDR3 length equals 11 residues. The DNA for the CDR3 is TGCGGCGCCTACGGAGGCTATGGCTACACCTTC. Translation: CGAYGGYGYTF.

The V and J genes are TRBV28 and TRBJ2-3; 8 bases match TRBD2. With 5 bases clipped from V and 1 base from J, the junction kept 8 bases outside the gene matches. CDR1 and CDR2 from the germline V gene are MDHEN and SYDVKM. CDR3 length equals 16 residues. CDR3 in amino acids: CASSGGSGRGTDTQYF. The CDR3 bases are TGTGCCAGCAGTGGGGGGAGCGGGAGAGGCACAGATACGCAGTATTTT.

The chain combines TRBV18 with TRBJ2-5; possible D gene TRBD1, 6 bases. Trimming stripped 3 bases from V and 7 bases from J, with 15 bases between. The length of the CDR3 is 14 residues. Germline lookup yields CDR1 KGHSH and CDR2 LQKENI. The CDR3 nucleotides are TGTGCCAGCTCACCCCTACAGGGTGAGGTGACCCAGTACTTC. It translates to CASSPLQGEVTQYF.

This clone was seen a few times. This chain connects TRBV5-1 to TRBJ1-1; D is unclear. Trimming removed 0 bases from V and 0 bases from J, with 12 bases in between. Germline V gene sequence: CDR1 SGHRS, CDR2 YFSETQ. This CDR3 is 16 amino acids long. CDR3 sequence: CASSLDFGLLNTEAFF. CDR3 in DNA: TGCGCCAGCAGCTTGGACTTCGGACTGTTGAACACTGAAGCTTTCTTT.

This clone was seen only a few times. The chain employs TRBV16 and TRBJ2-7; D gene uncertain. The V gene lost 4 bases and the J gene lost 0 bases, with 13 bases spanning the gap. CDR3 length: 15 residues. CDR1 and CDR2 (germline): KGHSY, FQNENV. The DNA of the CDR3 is TGTGCCAGCAGCCCCTTTGCAACGAGCTCCTACGAGCAGTACTTC. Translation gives CASSPFATSSYEQYF.

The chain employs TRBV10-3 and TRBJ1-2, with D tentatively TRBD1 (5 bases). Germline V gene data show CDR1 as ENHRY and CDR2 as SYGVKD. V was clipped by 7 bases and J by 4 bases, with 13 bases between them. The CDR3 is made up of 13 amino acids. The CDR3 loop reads CAIKGLQGYGYTF. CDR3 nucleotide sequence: TGTGCCATCAAGGGGCTTCAGGGCTATGGCTACACCTTC.

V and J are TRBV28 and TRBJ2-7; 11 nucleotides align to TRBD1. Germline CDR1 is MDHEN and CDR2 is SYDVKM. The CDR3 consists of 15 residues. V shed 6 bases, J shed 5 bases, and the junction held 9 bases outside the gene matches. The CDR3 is CASRSGTGGHHEQYF. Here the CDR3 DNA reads TGTGCCAGCAGGTCGGGGACAGGGGGGCACCACGAGCAGTACTTC.

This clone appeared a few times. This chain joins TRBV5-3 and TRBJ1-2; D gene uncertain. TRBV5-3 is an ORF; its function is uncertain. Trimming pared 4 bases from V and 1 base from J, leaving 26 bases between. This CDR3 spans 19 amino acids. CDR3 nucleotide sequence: TGTGCCAGAAGCCCACCCTCGGGGTCTTTCCCCTTATTTAACTATGGCTACACCTTC. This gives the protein CARSPPSGSFPLFNYGYTF.

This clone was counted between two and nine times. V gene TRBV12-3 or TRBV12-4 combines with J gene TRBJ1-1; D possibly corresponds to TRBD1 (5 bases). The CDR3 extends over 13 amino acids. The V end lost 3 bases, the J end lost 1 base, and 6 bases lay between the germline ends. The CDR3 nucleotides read TGTGCCAGCAGTTTGACAGCGAACACTGAAGCTTTCTTT. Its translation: CASSLTANTEAFF.

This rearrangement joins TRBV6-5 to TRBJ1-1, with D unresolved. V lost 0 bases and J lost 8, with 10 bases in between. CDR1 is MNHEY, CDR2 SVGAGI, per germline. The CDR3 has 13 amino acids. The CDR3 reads CASSYSHGVEAFF. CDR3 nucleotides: TGTGCCAGCAGTTACTCGCACGGAGTAGAAGCTTTCTTT.

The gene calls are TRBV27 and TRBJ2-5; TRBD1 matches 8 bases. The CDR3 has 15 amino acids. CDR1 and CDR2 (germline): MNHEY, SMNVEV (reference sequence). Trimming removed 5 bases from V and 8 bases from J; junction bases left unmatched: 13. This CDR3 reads CASSPQGQAQGTQYF. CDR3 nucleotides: TGTGCCAGCAGTCCCCAGGGACAGGCCCAAGGTACCCAGTACTTC.

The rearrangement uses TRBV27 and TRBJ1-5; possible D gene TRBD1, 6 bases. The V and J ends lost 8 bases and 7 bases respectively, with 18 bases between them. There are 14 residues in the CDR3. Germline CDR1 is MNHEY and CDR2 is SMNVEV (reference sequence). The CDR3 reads CASAAETGRQPQHF. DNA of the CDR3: TGTGCCAGCGCCGCAGAAACAGGGCGGCAGCCCCAGCATTTT.

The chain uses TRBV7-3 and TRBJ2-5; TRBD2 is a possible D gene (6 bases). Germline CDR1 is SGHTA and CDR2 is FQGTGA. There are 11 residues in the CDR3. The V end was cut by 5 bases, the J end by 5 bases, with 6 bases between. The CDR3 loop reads CASSAGETQYF. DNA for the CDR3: TGTGCCAGCAGCGCGGGGGAGACCCAGTACTTC.

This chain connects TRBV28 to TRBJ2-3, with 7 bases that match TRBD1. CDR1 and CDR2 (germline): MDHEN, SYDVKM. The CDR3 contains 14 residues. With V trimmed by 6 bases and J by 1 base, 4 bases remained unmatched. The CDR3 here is CASRRGQGTDTQYF. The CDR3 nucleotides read TGTGCCAGCAGGCGAGGACAGGGCACAGATACGCAGTATTTT.

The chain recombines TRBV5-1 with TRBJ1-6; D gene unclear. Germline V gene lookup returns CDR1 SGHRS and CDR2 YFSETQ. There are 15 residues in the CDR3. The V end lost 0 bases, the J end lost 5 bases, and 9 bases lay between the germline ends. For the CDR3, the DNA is TGCGCCAGCAGCTTGGCCCCTCGGGATAATTCACCCCTCCACTTT. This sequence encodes CASSLAPRDNSPLHF.

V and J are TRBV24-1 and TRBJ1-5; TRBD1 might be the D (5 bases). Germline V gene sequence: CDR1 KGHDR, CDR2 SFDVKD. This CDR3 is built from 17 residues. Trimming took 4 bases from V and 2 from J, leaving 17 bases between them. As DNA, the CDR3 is TGTGCCACCAGTGACCCCGGGGGTGTGGGAGGCAATCAGCCCCAGCATTTT. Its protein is CATSDPGGVGGNQPQHF.

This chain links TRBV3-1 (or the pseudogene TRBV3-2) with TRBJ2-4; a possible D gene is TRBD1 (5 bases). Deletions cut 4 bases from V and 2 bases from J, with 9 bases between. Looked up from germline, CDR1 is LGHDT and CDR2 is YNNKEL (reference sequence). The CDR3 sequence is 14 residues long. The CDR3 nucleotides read TGTGCCAGCAGCCCAGGGTTAACCAAAAACATTCAGTACTTC. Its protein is CASSPGLTKNIQYF.

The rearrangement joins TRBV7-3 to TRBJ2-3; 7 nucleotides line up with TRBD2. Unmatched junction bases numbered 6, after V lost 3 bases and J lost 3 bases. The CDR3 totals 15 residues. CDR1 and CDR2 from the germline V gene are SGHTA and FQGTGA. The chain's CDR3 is CASSFQAGVTDTQYF. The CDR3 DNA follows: TGTGCCAGCAGCTTCCAGGCGGGAGTAACAGATACGCAGTATTTT.

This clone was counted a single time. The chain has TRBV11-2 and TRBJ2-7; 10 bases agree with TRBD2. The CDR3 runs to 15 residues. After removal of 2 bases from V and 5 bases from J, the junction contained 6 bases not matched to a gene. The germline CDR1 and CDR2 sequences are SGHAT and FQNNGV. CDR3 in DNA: TGTGCCAGCAGCTTAAACCCTAGCGGGAGACACGAGCAGTACTTC. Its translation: CASSLNPSGRHEQYF.

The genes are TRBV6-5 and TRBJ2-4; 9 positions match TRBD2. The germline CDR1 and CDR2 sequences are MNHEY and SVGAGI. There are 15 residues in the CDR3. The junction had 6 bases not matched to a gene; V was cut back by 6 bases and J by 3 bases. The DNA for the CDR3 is TGTGCCAGCAGGCCTAGCGGGGCAAACAAAAACATTCAGTACTTC. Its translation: CASRPSGANKNIQYF.

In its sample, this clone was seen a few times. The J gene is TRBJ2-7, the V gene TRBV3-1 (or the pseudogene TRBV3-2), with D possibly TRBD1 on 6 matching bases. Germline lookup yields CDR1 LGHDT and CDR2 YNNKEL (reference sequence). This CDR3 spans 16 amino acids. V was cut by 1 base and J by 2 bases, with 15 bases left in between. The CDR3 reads CASSQGNRVPTYEQYF. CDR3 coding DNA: TGTGCCAGCAGCCAAGGGAACAGGGTCCCTACCTACGAGCAGTACTTC.

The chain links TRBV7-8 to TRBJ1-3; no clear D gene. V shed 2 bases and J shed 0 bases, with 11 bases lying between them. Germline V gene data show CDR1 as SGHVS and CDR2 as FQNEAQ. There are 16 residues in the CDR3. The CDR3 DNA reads TGTGCCAGCAGCTTAATCCAGGCTACCTCTGGAAACACCATATATTTT. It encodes CASSLIQATSGNTIYF.

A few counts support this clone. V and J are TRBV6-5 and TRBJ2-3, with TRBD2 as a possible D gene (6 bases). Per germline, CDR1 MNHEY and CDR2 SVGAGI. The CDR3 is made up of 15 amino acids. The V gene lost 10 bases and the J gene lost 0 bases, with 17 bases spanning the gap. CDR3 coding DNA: TGTGCCACTTTAGCGGTTTTTTCTAGCACAGATACGCAGTATTTT. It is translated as CATLAVFSSTDTQYF.